This T cell receptor beta chain was identified in a study of blood T cell repertoires in COVID-19 (TCRdb year 2020). In terms of the full investigation: Collaborator samples came from the United States, Italy and Spain and covered acute and convalescent phases of COVID-19. The prospective study material was composed of cDNA or gDNA derived from T cells, B-cell-depleted T cells, or PBMCs. The dataset comprised deeply sampled blood TCRbeta repertoires from subjects exposed to, actively infected with, or recovered from COVID-19. The repertoires were released in a freely available public database meant as a resource for research on the immune response to SARS-CoV-2. Samples were obtained from the ongoing ImmuneRACE study (first 160 participants) and from 1,254 subjects provided by 6 global collaborators. Sample metadata almost always included a de-identified subject ID, COVID-19 status, age in years and sex. Where available, HLA class I and class II types were obtained from metadata supplied by the sample provider rather than from assay-based typing.

Trimming costs V 7 bases and J 0 bases, and their ends lie 9 bases apart. Measured from the cysteine to the phenylalanine, the CDR3 is 13 residues long. Only the CDR3 DNA is retained, 39 bases long and in frame from the first base. CDR1 and CDR2 (MNHEY, SVGAGI) derive from the germline V gene. Whole blood was collected in K2EDTA tubes by collaborating institutions according to the institutions' own protocols. For TCRbeta analysis, collaborators shipped samples in one of three forms: frozen whole blood, isolated PBMCs, or DNA extracted from either of those sample types. The immunoSEQ Assay, a bias-controlled multiplex PCR, was used to amplify TCRbeta CDR3 regions from genomic DNA. The study's own analysis went as follows. The number of nucleated cells in each sample was estimated from the amplification of reference gene primers within the assay. To quantify the absolute abundance of each unique TCRbeta CDR3 rearrangement, sequence reads were collapsed and filtered. For each sample, productive Simpson clonality was calculated by taking the square root of Simpson's diversity index across productive rearrangements. The source is immuneACCESS, and TCRdb retained only in-frame sequences with V and J called. Part of the clones is not carried over; for the studies checked, unresolved V genes explain less than half of this, and the remainder is unexplained. D and trimming come from the DNA, and the V and J calls and clone size come from that table. The sample yields about 180,000 clones; about 91% were counted once. The ten largest make up 4% to 5% of the sample.

Beyond this particular receptor, the publication reports: The quantity of clinical and demographic metadata differed by source and by participant and was supplied without curation.

With regard to this clone: Its antigen target is currently unknown. Per-nucleotide qualities are absent, and no much larger clonotype sits a single base away.

The sequenced sample consisted of peripheral blood. The sequence links TRBV6-5 to TRBJ1-2; no D gene is confidently identified. This clonotype was obtained from a woman aged 30 to 39 with acute or convalescent COVID-19. The CDR3 corresponds to CASTKSTNYGYTF. The DNA sequence is as follows: TGTGCCAGCACCAAATCCACTAACTATGGCTACACCTTC.